Below are 13 T cell receptor beta chains sequenced from a single sample in a study of T cells after yellow fever vaccination. MiXCR was run by TCRdb on the 5' RACE reads, yielding one entry per CDR3 protein. The profile shows around 200,000 distinct CDR3 sequences, about 10% of them singletons. The sample here was CD8+ T cells sorted from PBMCs, taken 15 days after the yellow fever booster vaccination. The receptors originated from a man aged 18 to 30 who received the YFV17D yellow fever vaccine.

This clonotype was seen only a few times. This chain uses TRBV27 with TRBJ1-1; D call uncertain. This CDR3 comprises 13 residues. Trimming took off 2 bases at V and 1 base at J, with 5 bases between the two ends. Germline V gene sequence: CDR1 MNHEY, CDR2 SMNVEV (reference sequence). In DNA form, the CDR3 reads TGTGCCAGCAGTTTAATGAGGAACACTGAAGCTTTCTTT. Protein product: CASSLMRNTEAFF.

This clonotype was seen a handful of times. V usage is TRBV27 and J usage is TRBJ2-7; TRBD2 matches at 10 bases. Germline V gene data show CDR1 as MNHEY and CDR2 as SMNVEV (reference sequence). The CDR3 is 16 residues long. J lost 3 bases, V lost 1 base, and 6 bases had no gene match. As DNA, the CDR3 is TGTGCCAGCAGTTTATGGGCTAGCGGGGGATTCTACGAGCAGTACTTC. It yields the protein CASSLWASGGFYEQYF.

For the CDR3, the DNA is TGCGCCAGCAGCACGGGACTAGCGGGGGGGCCGGGGTTCACAGATACGCAGTATTTT. It codes for CASSTGLAGGPGFTDTQYF. The V call is TRBV5-1, the J call TRBJ2-3, with 16 bases identical to TRBD2. The CDR3 has 19 amino acids. Losses at the gene ends were 4 bases for V and 2 bases for J; bases not matched to a gene: 10. The germline CDR1 and CDR2 sequences are SGHRS and YFSETQ. The full variable domain, in which reference TRBV5-1 and TRBJ2-3 provide the parts outside the CDR3, is KAGVTQTPRYLIKTRGQQVTLSCSPISGHRSVSWYQQTPGQGLQFLFEYFSETQRNKGNFPGRFSGRQFSNSRSEMNVSTLELGDSALYLCASSTGLAGGPGFTDTQYFGPGTRLTVL.

This clonotype was observed at least ten times. This chain links TRBV27 with TRBJ2-3; D is perhaps TRBD2 (5 bases). The V end was cut by 2 bases, the J end by 6 bases, with 9 bases between. This CDR3 region has 13 residues. Germline loops: CDR1 MNHEY, CDR2 SMNVEV (reference sequence). CDR3 protein: CASSLGGEDTQYF. The CDR3 nucleotides read TGTGCCAGCAGTTTAGGAGGTGAGGATACGCAGTATTTT.

This clonotype was seen more than once but under ten times. J is TRBJ1-5 and V is TRBV7-2, with D hard to call. The V gene lost 6 bases and the J gene lost 0 bases, with 12 bases spanning the gap. This CDR3 is built from 15 residues. The germline CDR1 and CDR2 sequences are SGHTA and FQGNSA. As DNA, the CDR3 is TGTGCCAGCAGTGACCGCCGTTATAGCAATCAGCCCCAGCATTTT. Encoded protein: CASSDRRYSNQPQHF.

This clonotype was detected ten times or more. The gene calls are TRBV2 and TRBJ2-1; the D is unclear. This CDR3 region has 15 residues. The V end lost 7 bases, the J end lost 4 bases, and 17 bases lay between the germline ends. CDR1 is SNHLY and CDR2 is FYNNEI in the germline V gene. CDR3 bases: TGTGCCAGCACCGGAGCCCTAGACCCTTACAATGAGCAGTTCTTC. Amino acid sequence: CASTGALDPYNEQFF.

V is TRBV3-1 and J is TRBJ2-3; 11 bases map to TRBD2. The CDR3 spans 16 residues. Germline-derived CDR1 and CDR2 are LGHDT and YNNKEL (reference sequence). Trimming took 3 bases from V and 2 from J; bases not matched to a gene: 4. Here the CDR3 DNA reads TGTGCCAGCAGCCATCTTAGCGGGGGGGCCACAGATACGCAGTATTTT. Amino acids: CASSHLSGGATDTQYF.

This clonotype occurred a few times. J is TRBJ2-7 and V is TRBV4-1; a weak D match, TRBD1 (6 bases). V lost 4 bases and J 1 base, leaving 14 bases between the germline ends. Germline CDR1 and CDR2: MGHRA and YSYEKL. This CDR3 has 15 residues. The CDR3 is CASSLIRGASYEQYV. The CDR3 DNA is TGCGCCAGCAGCCTGATCAGGGGAGCATCCTACGAGCAGTACGTC.

This rearrangement joins TRBV29-1 to TRBJ1-1; D is ambiguous. Germline V gene lookup returns CDR1 SQVTM and CDR2 ANQGSEA. Trimming shortened V by 1 base and J by 3 bases, and 9 bases separated the two germline ends. This CDR3 is built from 13 residues. The CDR3 DNA sequence: TGCAGCGTTGAAGTACGAGGAGACACTGAAGCTTTCTTT. It encodes CSVEVRGDTEAFF.

This clonotype was seen only a few times. V and J are TRBV28 and TRBJ2-6, with D tentatively TRBD1 or TRBD2 (6 bases each). Trimming removed 5 bases at V and 0 bases at J, with 11 bases between. The V gene's germline CDR1 is MDHEN and CDR2 SYDVKM. The CDR3 is 16 amino acids. CDR3 DNA sequence: TGTGCCAGCAGTCCGGAGGGGGACTCTGGGGCCAACGTCCTGACTTTC. It encodes CASSPEGDSGANVLTF. The whole variable domain, filled in from reference TRBV28 and TRBJ2-6, reads DVKVTQSSRYLVKRTGEKVFLECVQDMDHENMFWYRQDPGLGLRLIYFSYDVKMKEKGDIPEGYSVSREKKERFSLILESASTNQTSMYLCASSPEGDSGANVLTFGAGSRLTVL.

The CDR3 region is CASKSVREQYF. The CDR3 nucleotides are TGTGCCAGCAAGTCGGTTAGAGAGCAGTACTTC. This chain connects TRBV6-2 or TRBV6-3 to TRBJ2-7; no definite D call. Per the germline V gene, CDR1 is MNHEY and CDR2 is SVGEGT. The V end lost 7 bases, the J end lost 7 bases, and 11 bases lay between the germline ends. The CDR3 sequence is 11 residues long.

This clonotype appeared a few times. V gene TRBV5-5 combines with J gene TRBJ1-2; D is undetermined. This CDR3 is 14 amino acids long. Germline-derived CDR1 and CDR2 are SGHKS and YYEKEE (reference sequence). V was cut by 0 bases and J by 6 bases, with 12 bases left in between. The CDR3 DNA follows: TGTGCCAGCAGCTTGGCTCCATCCGGGGATGGCTACACCTTC. It specifies CASSLAPSGDGYTF.

This clonotype occurred a few times. The V call is TRBV12-3 or TRBV12-4, the J call TRBJ2-1, with TRBD1 as a possible D gene (6 bases). Trimming took off 3 bases at V and 3 bases at J, with 15 bases between the two ends. The CDR3 length is 16 residues. CDR3 protein: CASSFLGQPSYNEQFF. The CDR3 DNA follows: TGTGCCAGCAGTTTTCTTGGACAGCCAAGCTACAATGAGCAGTTCTTC.